The rows below give T cell receptor beta chains drawn from one sample of a study of EBV T-cell therapy then PD-1 blockade in nasopharyngeal carcinoma. TCRdb's copy holds only in-frame clones and misses some; the assay was immunoSEQ multiplex PCR. The sample consists of about 22,000 clones, under 90% of them appearing once. No antigen has been identified for these receptors. The material sequenced was CD8+ T cells from blood, taken at day -245 from a patient whose treatment included autologous EBV-specific T cells and nivolumab. These receptors were collected from a man aged 35 to 55 with nasopharyngeal carcinoma. The CDR3 runs from the conserved cysteine through the conserved F or W. Each record gives: D gene, V gene, CDR3 protein. D genes are given only for firm matches.

NA TRBV12-3/TRBV12-4 CASSLLPYEQYF
NA TRBV6-1 CASSDPPGTPYNEQFF
NA TRBV9 CASSSTRTGPYNEQFF
NA TRBV6-2/TRBV6-3 CASSYSELRELFF
NA TRBV9 CASSGALSYEQYF
NA TRBV12-3/TRBV12-4 CASTLSNQPQHF
NA TRBV6-6 CASSRTEANEQFF
NA TRBV5-1 CASSSRGPSYEQYF
NA TRBV30 CAWSSGLLVEQYF
NA TRBV4-1 CASSQDRAQGNEQFF
TRBD1 TRBV5-6 CASSLAPAGGRETQYF
NA TRBV6-7 CASSYFHRVGISPLHF
TRBD2 TRBV7-9 CASGSGGAVADTQYF
NA TRBV7-9 CASSNRQTTEAFF
NA TRBV5-8 CASSSALANTGELFF
TRBD1 TRBV5-4 CASSPTGVDTQYF
TRBD1 TRBV7-9 CASSFVRDSLYEQYF
NA TRBV6-5 CASSTGTNTGELFF
NA TRBV2 CASSAGTGELFF
NA TRBV7-2 CASSSRSGNYTF
TRBD2 TRBV15 CATSRGAGGAWYNEQFF
NA TRBV5-8 CASSFSGDATNEKLFF
TRBD1 TRBV7-6 CASSRRQGMGTEAFF
NA TRBV11-3 CAPEGELSYEQYF
NA TRBV9 CASSPQSYGYTF
TRBD2 TRBV27 CASSLAGGGADTQYF
TRBD2 TRBV30 CAWSSSPRGGADTQYF
NA TRBV5-1 CASSYRTSTDTQYF
NA TRBV29-1 CSVEDLNYGYTF
NA TRBV18 CASSRAGETFF
NA TRBV4-3 CASSQERGAPHNEQFF
NA TRBV4-2 CASSQLRDSSYEQYF
NA TRBV9 CASSQVGNPGASYNEQFF
TRBD1 TRBV15 CATSSTLQGSYGYTF
TRBD2 TRBV6-2/TRBV6-3 CASSYSILAGGFEQFF
NA TRBV5-1 CASSLGGSGEKLFF
NA TRBV6-2/TRBV6-3 CASSYGVSTDTQYF
NA TRBV6-5 CASSYVGGVTDTQYF
NA TRBV6-2/TRBV6-3 CASSPFIAADTQYF
TRBD1 TRBV7-8 CASSPGTGSQAEAFF
NA TRBV6-2/TRBV6-3 CASSYKETGELFF
TRBD2 TRBV6-5 CASTSLAESTDTQYF
NA TRBV4-3 CASSHRDGHGNTIYF
NA TRBV6-4 CASSDRDNNEQFF
TRBD1 TRBV6-2/TRBV6-3 CASSYGPGGGGELFF
NA TRBV6-4 CASSDTLPPSNTEAFF
NA TRBV25-1 CASSFTSQGNTIYF
TRBD2 TRBV12-5 CASGSGGAIGETQYF
NA TRBV4-1 CASSQARTSIPWGNEQFF
NA TRBV28 CASSPSAGPNEKLFF
TRBD1 TRBV4-3 CASSQGQGGRPQHF
NA TRBV6-2/TRBV6-3 CASSNGWSNQPQHF